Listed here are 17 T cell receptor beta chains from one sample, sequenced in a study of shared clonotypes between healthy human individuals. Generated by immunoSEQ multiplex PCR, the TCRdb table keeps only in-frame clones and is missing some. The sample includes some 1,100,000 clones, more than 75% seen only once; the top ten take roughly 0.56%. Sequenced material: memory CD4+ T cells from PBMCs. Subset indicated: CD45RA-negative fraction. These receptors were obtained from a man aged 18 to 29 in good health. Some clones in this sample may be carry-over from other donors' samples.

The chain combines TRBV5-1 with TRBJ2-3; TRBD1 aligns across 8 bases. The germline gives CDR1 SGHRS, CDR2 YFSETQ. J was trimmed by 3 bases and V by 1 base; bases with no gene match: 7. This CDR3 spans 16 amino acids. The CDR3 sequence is CASSLRAGGWTDTQYF. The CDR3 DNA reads TGCGCCAGCAGCTTGCGGGCAGGGGGCTGGACAGATACGCAGTATTTT.

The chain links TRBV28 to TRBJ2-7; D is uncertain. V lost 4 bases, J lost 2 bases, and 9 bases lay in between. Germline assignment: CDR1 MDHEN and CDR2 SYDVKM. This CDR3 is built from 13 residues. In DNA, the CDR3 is TGTGCCAGCAGTTCCCCAGGTGCCTACGAGCAGTACTTC. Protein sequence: CASSSPGAYEQYF.

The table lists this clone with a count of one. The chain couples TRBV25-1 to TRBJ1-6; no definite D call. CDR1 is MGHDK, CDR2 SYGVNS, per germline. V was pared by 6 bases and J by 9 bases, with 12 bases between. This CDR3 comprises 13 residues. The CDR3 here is CASRGGNISPLHF. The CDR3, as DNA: TGTGCCAGCAGGGGAGGAAACATTTCACCCCTCCACTTT.

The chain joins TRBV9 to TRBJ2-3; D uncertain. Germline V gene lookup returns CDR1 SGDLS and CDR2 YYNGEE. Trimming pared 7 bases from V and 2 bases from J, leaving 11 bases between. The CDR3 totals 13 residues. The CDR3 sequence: CASGPAATDTQYF. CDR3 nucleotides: TGTGCCAGCGGGCCCGCCGCCACAGATACGCAGTATTTT.

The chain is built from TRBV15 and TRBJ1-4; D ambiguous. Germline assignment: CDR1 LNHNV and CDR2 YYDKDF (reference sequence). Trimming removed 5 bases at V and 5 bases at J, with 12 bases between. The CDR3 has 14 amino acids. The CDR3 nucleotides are TGTGCCACCAGCTTTTCTAATATGAATGAAAAACTGTTTTTT. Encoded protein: CATSFSNMNEKLFF. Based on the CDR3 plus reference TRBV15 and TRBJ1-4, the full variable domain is DAMVIQNPRYQVTQFGKPVTLSCSQTLNHNVMYWYQQKSSQAPKLLFHYYDKDFNNEADTPDNFQSRRPNTSFCFLDIRSPGLGDTAMYLCATSFSNMNEKLFFGSGTQLSVL.

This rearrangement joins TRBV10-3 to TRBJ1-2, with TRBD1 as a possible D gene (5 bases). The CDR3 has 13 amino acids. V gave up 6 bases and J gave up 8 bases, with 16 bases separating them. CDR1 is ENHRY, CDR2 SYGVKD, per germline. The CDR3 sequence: CAISASGSGGYTF. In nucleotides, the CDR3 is TGTGCCATCAGCGCATCAGGGTCTGGAGGCTACACCTTC.

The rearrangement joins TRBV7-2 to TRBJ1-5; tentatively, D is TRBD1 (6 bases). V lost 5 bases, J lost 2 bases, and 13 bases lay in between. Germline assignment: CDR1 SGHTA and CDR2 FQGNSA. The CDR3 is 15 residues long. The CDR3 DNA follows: TGTGCCAGCAGCCCGGGGGGGCAAGGCAATCAGCCCCAGCATTTT. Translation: CASSPGGQGNQPQHF.

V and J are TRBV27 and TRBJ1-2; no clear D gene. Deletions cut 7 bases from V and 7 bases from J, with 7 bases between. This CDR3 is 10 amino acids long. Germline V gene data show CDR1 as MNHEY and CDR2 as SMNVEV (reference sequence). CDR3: CASNLAGYTF. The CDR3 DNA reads TGTGCCAGCAATCTGGCTGGCTACACCTTC.

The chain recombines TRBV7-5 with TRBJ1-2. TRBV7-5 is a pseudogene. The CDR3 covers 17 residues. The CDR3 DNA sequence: TGTGTCAGAAGCCTAATCAGCGGGGAGGGACTTAACTATGGCTACACCTTC. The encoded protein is CVRSLISGEGLNYGYTF.

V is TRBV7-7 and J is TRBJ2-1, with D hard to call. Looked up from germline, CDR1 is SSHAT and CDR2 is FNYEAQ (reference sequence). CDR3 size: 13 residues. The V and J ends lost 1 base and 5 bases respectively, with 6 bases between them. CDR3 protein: CASSLGQDNEQFF. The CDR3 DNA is TGTGCCAGCAGCTTAGGCCAAGACAATGAGCAGTTCTTC.

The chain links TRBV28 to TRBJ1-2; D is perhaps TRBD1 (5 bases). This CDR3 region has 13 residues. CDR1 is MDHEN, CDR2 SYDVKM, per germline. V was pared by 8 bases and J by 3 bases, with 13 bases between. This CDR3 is CASQRAGYYGYTF. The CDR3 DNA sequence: TGTGCCAGCCAAAGGGCAGGGTACTATGGCTACACCTTC.

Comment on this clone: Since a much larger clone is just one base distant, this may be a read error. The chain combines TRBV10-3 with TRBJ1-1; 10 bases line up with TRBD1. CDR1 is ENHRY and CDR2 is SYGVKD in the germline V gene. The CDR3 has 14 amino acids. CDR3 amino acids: CAVSDLGQGAEAFF. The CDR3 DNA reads TGTGCCGTCAGCGACCTTGGACAGGGGGCTGAAGCTTTCTTT.

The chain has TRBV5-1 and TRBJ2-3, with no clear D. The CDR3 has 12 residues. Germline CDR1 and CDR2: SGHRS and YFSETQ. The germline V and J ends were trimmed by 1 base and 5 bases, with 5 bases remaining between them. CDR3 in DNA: TGCGCCAGCAGCTTGCTCCTAGATACGCAGTATTTT. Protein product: CASSLLLDTQYF.

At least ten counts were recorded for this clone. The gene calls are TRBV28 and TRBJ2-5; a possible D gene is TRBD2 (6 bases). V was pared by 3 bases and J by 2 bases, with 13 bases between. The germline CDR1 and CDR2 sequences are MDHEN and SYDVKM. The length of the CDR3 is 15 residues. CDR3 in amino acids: CASSLGGRQQETQYF. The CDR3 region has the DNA TGTGCCAGCAGTTTGGGGGGACGGCAGCAAGAGACCCAGTACTTC.

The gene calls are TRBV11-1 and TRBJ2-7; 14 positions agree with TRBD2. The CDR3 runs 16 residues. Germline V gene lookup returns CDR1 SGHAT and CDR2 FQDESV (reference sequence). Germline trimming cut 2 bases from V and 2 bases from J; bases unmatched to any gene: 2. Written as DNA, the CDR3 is TGTGCCAGCAGCTTACCGGGACTAGCGGGAGCCTACGAGCAGTACTTC. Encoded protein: CASSLPGLAGAYEQYF.

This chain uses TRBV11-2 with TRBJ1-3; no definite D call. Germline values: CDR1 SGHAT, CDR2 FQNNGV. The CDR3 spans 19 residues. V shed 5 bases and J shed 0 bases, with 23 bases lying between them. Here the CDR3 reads CASSKTRLDGILSGNTIYF. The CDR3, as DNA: TGTGCCAGCAGCAAAACAAGGCTAGACGGAATACTCTCTGGAAACACCATATATTTT.

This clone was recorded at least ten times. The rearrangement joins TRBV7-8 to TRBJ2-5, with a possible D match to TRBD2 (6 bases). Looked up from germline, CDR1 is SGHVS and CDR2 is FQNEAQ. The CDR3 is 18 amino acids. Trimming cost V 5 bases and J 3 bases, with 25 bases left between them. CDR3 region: CASSIQLLTGVGKETQYF. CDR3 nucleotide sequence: TGTGCCAGCAGCATCCAACTTCTGACGGGAGTTGGGAAAGAGACCCAGTACTTC.